This T cell receptor (beta chain) emerged from a study of T-cell reconstitution after alpha-beta-depleted transplantation in children. Deletions cut 0 bases from V and 3 bases from J, with 15 bases between. The CDR3 spans 16 residues. Germline assignment: CDR1 MNHEY and CDR2 SMNVEV (reference sequence). Study-level results: Where alpha-beta T cells came from about two months after transplant was reportedly several hundred expanded graft clones. T-cell numbers and diversity one year post-transplant derived largely from freshly generated T cells.

Concerning this clonotype itself: The antigen remains unidentified.

Unique molecular identifiers tagged the TCRbeta library. TCRdb ran MiXCR on the PCR reads and lists one entry per CDR3 protein. The data contain hundreds of thousands of distinct CDR3 sequences, around 16% of them singletons. The sample here was PBMCs, mostly from graft donor cells, taken 360 days after TCRalphabeta/CD19-depleted stem cell transplant. This TCR came from a boy younger than two who had a stem cell transplant for Wiskott-Aldrich syndrome, so the T cells may come from the graft donor. This chain joins TRBV27 and TRBJ2-7; D is perhaps TRBD1 (5 bases). The CDR3 sequence: CASSLSQGSLLYEQYF. CDR3 nucleotides: TGTGCCAGCAGTTTATCTCAGGGTTCCCTCCTCTACGAGCAGTACTTC.